Listed below are T cell receptor beta chains from one sample, sequenced in a study of T cells in Graves' hyperthyroidism and ophthalmopathy. MiXCR, applied by TCRdb to the multiplex PCR reads, yields one record per CDR3 protein. The sample has around 280,000 distinct CDR3 sequences; approximately 12% are singletons. Sequencing was carried out using blood. These TCRs come from a woman aged 25-40 years with Graves' hyperthyroidism that later progressed to Graves' ophthalmopathy. Both conserved end residues are part of each CDR3. The D gene is left open where the match is weak. A clone size is listed for some rows: how often the clone was seen (once, few, many), or a class if it is expanded.

V gene,J gene,D gene,clone size,CDR3 protein,CDR3 DNA
TRBV12-3/TRBV12-4,TRBJ1-2,TRBD1,many,CASDGTGARKARYTF,TGTGCCAGCGACGGGACAGGTGCGAGAAAGGCGCGCTACACCTTC
TRBV30,TRBJ2-2,TRBD2,.,CAWSVGGTNTGELFF,TGTGCCTGGAGTGTCGGGGGGACGAACACCGGGGAGCTGTTTTTT
TRBV5-1,TRBJ2-6,TRBD1,few,CASSSQGAAAGANVLTF,TGCGCCAGCAGCTCACAGGGGGCAGCTGCTGGGGCCAACGTCCTGACTTTC
TRBV7-4,TRBJ2-7,.,many,CASSLMRISYEQYF,TGTGCCAGCAGCTTAATGAGGATTTCCTACGAGCAGTACTTC
TRBV28,TRBJ1-1,TRBD1,many,CATLSRDRDTEAFF,TGTGCCACCCTATCCCGGGACAGGGACACTGAAGCTTTCTTT
TRBV5-1,TRBJ2-3,.,many,CASSLPVRDTQYF,TGCGCCAGCAGCTTGCCCGTCAGGGATACGCAGTATTTT
TRBV12-3/TRBV12-4,TRBJ1-5,.,many,CASSLSGSNQPQHF,TGTGCCAGCAGTTTATCAGGGAGTAATCAGCCCCAGCATTTT
TRBV6-2/TRBV6-3,TRBJ2-7,.,many,CASAVGEQYF,TGTGCCAGCGCTGTGGGGGAGCAGTACTTC
TRBV28,TRBJ2-5,.,many,CASSLAAPYQYF,TGTGCCAGCAGTTTGGCGGCCCCGTACCAGTACTTC
TRBV7-9,TRBJ2-1,TRBD2,.,CASSLFFGGGYNEQFF,TGTGCCAGCAGCTTATTCTTCGGCGGGGGCTACAATGAGCAGTTCTTC
TRBV12-5,TRBJ2-3,TRBD1,many,CASGLPRDRGGNTDTQYF,TGTGCTAGTGGTTTGCCCCGCGACAGGGGAGGAAACACAGATACGCAGTATTTT
TRBV10-3,TRBJ2-7,.,.,CAISTGTVYEQYF,TGTGCCATCAGTACAGGGACCGTTTACGAGCAGTACTTC
TRBV20-1,TRBJ2-7,TRBD2,once,CSAQSLAGVSYEQYF,TGCAGTGCTCAATCTCTAGCGGGAGTCTCCTACGAGCAGTACTTC
TRBV6-5,TRBJ2-1,TRBD2,few,CASSYSATSGSPTEQFF,TGTGCCAGCAGTTACTCCGCGACTAGCGGGAGCCCTACTGAGCAGTTCTTC
TRBV15,TRBJ2-3,.,many,CATSSFYQGVVMTDTQYF,TGTGCCACCAGCAGTTTCTACCAGGGAGTAGTAATGACAGATACGCAGTATTTT
TRBV29-1,TRBJ1-2,.,.,CSVEVSRREGDYGYTF,TGCAGCGTTGAAGTTTCCCGGAGAGAAGGTGACTATGGCTACACCTTC
TRBV19,TRBJ2-3,TRBD1,many,CASSIKGGADTQYF,TGTGCCAGTAGTATAAAAGGGGGCGCAGATACGCAGTATTTT
TRBV6-1,TRBJ1-1,.,many,CASSSSSTEAFF,TGTGCCAGCAGCTCATCGAGCACTGAAGCTTTCTTT
TRBV7-3,TRBJ2-1,TRBD2,many,CASSLGTGLGDEQFF,TGTGCCAGCAGCTTGGGGACGGGACTAGGGGATGAGCAGTTCTTC
TRBV20-1,TRBJ2-4,.,few,CSARTPGGFPKNIQYF,TGCAGTGCTCGAACGCCGGGTGGTTTCCCCAAAAACATTCAGTACTTC
TRBV25-1,TRBJ2-1,.,.,CASSDRKRGPFNNEQFF,TGTGCCAGCAGTGATCGAAAGAGGGGCCCCTTCAACAATGAGCAGTTCTTC
TRBV6-1,TRBJ1-1,TRBD1,many,CASTYASGTGDTEAFF,TGTGCCAGCACCTATGCTTCCGGGACAGGGGACACTGAAGCTTTCTTT
TRBV18,TRBJ2-1,TRBD1,many,CASSPGTGLLDEQFF,TGTGCCAGCTCACCAGGGACAGGGCTCTTGGATGAGCAGTTCTTC
TRBV11-2,TRBJ2-5,TRBD2,.,CASNLIAGAETQYF,TGTGCCAGCAACTTAATAGCGGGAGCAGAGACCCAGTACTTC
TRBV28,TRBJ2-1,TRBD2,many,CATSGRDLSSYNEQFF,TGTGCCACGAGCGGGAGGGACTTAAGCTCCTACAATGAGCAGTTCTTC
TRBV6-4,TRBJ2-2,TRBD2,many,CASSPSAGGTGELFF,TGTGCCAGCAGTCCCTCCGCGGGAGGGACCGGGGAGCTGTTTTTT
TRBV2,TRBJ2-1,TRBD2,many,CASSFPLAGVPNEQFF,TGTGCCAGCAGTTTTCCCCTAGCGGGAGTACCCAATGAGCAGTTCTTC
TRBV28,TRBJ1-4,TRBD1,many,CASSSSGGGEKLFF,TGTGCCAGCAGTTCGTCAGGGGGAGGTGAAAAACTGTTTTTT
TRBV20-1,TRBJ1-1,.,.,CSARDQTGASDTEAFF,TGCAGTGCTAGAGATCAGACGGGGGCTTCGGACACTGAAGCTTTCTTT
TRBV2,TRBJ1-2,TRBD1,many,CASRVDRGIDGYTF,TGTGCCAGCAGGGTAGACAGGGGAATCGATGGCTACACCTTC
TRBV9,TRBJ2-7,.,many,CASSVADMTGEQYF,TGTGCCAGCAGCGTAGCTGATATGACAGGCGAGCAGTACTTC
TRBV4-3,TRBJ2-5,.,few,CASSLSIQETQYF,TGCGCCAGCAGCCTTTCGATACAAGAGACCCAGTACTTC
TRBV12-3/TRBV12-4,TRBJ2-7,TRBD1,many,CASSFQGESYEQYF,TGTGCCAGCAGTTTCCAGGGGGAATCCTACGAGCAGTACTTC
TRBV20-1,TRBJ2-1,.,many,CSASGASSYNEQFF,TGCAGTGCTAGCGGGGCGAGCTCCTACAATGAGCAGTTCTTC
TRBV4-2,TRBJ1-5,.,.,CASSQVRNQPQHF,TGTGCCAGCAGCCAAGTCCGCAATCAGCCCCAGCATTTT
TRBV29-1,TRBJ2-1,.,many,CSVQGTTNEQFF,TGCAGCGTTCAGGGGACAACCAATGAGCAGTTCTTC
TRBV3-1,TRBJ2-3,TRBD2,many,CASSQAVSGRGNTQYF,TGTGCCAGCAGCCAAGCGGTTAGCGGGAGAGGGAATACGCAGTATTTT
TRBV7-9,TRBJ2-7,TRBD1,many,CASSLYGGGTGSFEQYF,TGTGCCAGCAGCTTATATGGGGGGGGGACAGGGTCCTTCGAGCAGTACTTC
TRBV12-3/TRBV12-4,TRBJ1-3,.,many,CASSATTGNTIYF,TGTGCCAGCAGTGCAACGACGGGAAACACCATATATTTT
TRBV28,TRBJ2-3,.,many,CASSPSLFLAFSTDTQYF,TGTGCCAGCAGTCCATCCCTCTTTCTAGCCTTTAGCACAGATACGCAGTATTTT
TRBV30,TRBJ1-6,.,many,CAWERDGENSPLHF,TGTGCCTGGGAGCGGGACGGGGAAAATTCACCCCTCCACTTT
TRBV6-1,TRBJ1-2,.,.,CASRRSSAVGYGYTF,TGTGCCAGCAGGAGGTCGTCGGCGGTCGGCTATGGCTACACCTTC
TRBV29-1,TRBJ2-7,.,many,CSVRLNSYEQYF,TGCAGCGTTCGGTTAAACTCCTACGAGCAGTACTTC
TRBV4-1,TRBJ2-1,.,few,CASSQIDSSLSYNEQFF,TGCGCCAGCAGCCAAATTGACAGTAGCTTATCCTACAATGAGCAGTTCTTC
TRBV6-1,TRBJ1-2,.,many,CASSEGHLAGYGYTF,TGTGCCAGCAGTGAAGGACACTTGGCAGGGTATGGCTACACCTTC
TRBV19,TRBJ2-1,TRBD2,.,CASRTSGLRNEQFF,TGTGCCAGTAGGACTAGCGGGCTTCGTAATGAGCAGTTCTTC